This TCR beta chain was sequenced for a study of blood T cell repertoires in COVID-19. At the level of the study: T cells, B-cell-depleted T cells, or PBMCs provided the cDNA or gDNA that served as material.

This CDR3 comprises 13 residues. Between the trimmed V and J ends, which lost 5 bases and 8 bases, there was a span of 15 bases. Germline CDR1 and CDR2: MDHEN and SYDVKM. Original data processing: Scientists estimated how many nucleated cells there were by amplifying reference gene primers. Sequencing used immunoSEQ multiplex PCR; TCRdb keeps in-frame clones, though not all of them. V and J calls and clone size are given by that table; D and trimming were obtained from the DNA. The top ten clones hold 2% to 3% of a sample with around 270,000 clones, 75% to 95% of them seen once. Patients of the Seattle cohort, enrolled during active infection, were followed longitudinally.

Sequencing was done on a sample of peripheral blood. The chain carries TRBV28 and TRBJ1-2; D may be TRBD1 (6 bases). The sequence derives from a young adult with COVID-19, enrolled during active disease. The CDR3 spells CASSRDPGAGYTF. For the CDR3, the DNA is TGTGCCAGCAGTCGAGACCCAGGGGCCGGCTACACCTTC.